Sequencing of this T cell receptor (beta chain) was carried out in a study of shared clonotypes between healthy human individuals. Study observations and caveats: It was only blood that was sampled, and tissue repertoires likely differ.

V shed 8 bases and J shed 6 bases, with 22 bases lying between them. The CDR3 has 15 amino acids. Germline V CDR1 and CDR2: SGHVS, FQNEAQ. The authors split each subset's genomic DNA evenly across several immunoSEQ plates. Unsorted PBMC replicate PCRs drew on roughly 300 ng DNA, representing 25,000 to 30,000 T cell genomes. TCRdb's table, derived via immunoSEQ multiplex PCR, lists solely in-frame clones and lacks some. The sample holds approximately 470,000 clones, about 84% seen once. A remark on this clone: Its antigen is undetermined.

Each of the donors was a healthy adult who was HIV-negative and had not had a recent acute infection or vaccination. The J gene is TRBJ1-1, the V gene TRBV7-8; TRBD1 is a possible D gene (6 bases). This TCR was recovered from a woman between 40 and 50 years old in good health. Some clones in this sample may be carry-over from other donors' samples. The material sequenced was PBMCs. The CDR3 spells CASRIAPYREAEAFF. The DNA of the CDR3 is TGTGCCAGCCGAATAGCGCCGTACAGGGAGGCTGAAGCTTTCTTT.